Each of the 11 T cell receptor beta chains below was sequenced from the same sample in a study of T cell responses to AZD1222 COVID-19 vaccine. Only in-frame clones appear in the TCRdb table, and some are missing; sequencing was by immunoSEQ multiplex PCR. The repertoire holds some 110,000 clones, with over 80% as singletons. Material: peripheral blood, obtained on day 0 of AZD1222 vaccination. The receptors stem from an adult in good health.

The chain combines TRBV30 with TRBJ2-1; unclear D gene. The germline V gene encodes CDR1 GTSNPN and CDR2 SVGIG (reference sequence). There are 14 residues in the CDR3. V was shortened by 5 bases and J by 2 bases, with 13 bases between the two germline ends. The CDR3 region has the DNA TGTGCCTGGGGCCGTCCATGGACCTACAATGAGCAGTTCTTC. Residues: CAWGRPWTYNEQFF.

The chain uses TRBV27 and TRBJ1-2, with D maybe TRBD1 (5 bases). The CDR3 contains 13 residues. Germline-derived CDR1 and CDR2 are MNHEY and SMNVEV (reference sequence). Trimming removed 4 bases from V and 2 bases from J, with 8 bases in between. The CDR3 loop is CASSWGRNYGYTF. CDR3 DNA: TGTGCCAGCAGTTGGGGCAGGAACTATGGCTACACCTTC.

The chain combines TRBV5-1 with TRBJ2-7; D gene unclear. The germline V gene has CDR1 SGHRS and CDR2 YFSETQ. The CDR3 covers 13 residues. V gave up 2 bases and J gave up 3 bases, with 9 bases separating them. CDR3: CASSFQSNYEQYF. The CDR3 DNA is TGCGCCAGCAGCTTTCAAAGTAACTACGAGCAGTACTTC.

The chain joins TRBV18 to TRBJ1-3; TRBD1 is a possible D gene (6 bases). V lost 5 bases and J 4 bases, leaving 12 bases between the germline ends. The CDR3 runs to 14 residues. Per the germline V gene, CDR1 is KGHSH and CDR2 is LQKENI. CDR3 nucleotide sequence: TGTGCCAGCTCATCGGGGGCGCAAGGAAACACCATATATTTT. Its translation: CASSSGAQGNTIYF.

This clone was seen a single time. The chain combines TRBV7-8 with TRBJ2-7; 7 bases fit TRBD2. The germline V gene has CDR1 SGHVS and CDR2 FQNEAQ. After removal of 2 bases from V and 4 bases from J, the junction contained 5 bases not matched to a gene. This CDR3 spans 14 amino acids. Written as DNA, the CDR3 is TGTGCCAGCAGCTTAAGCGGGAAGCTATACGAGCAGTACTTC. Protein product: CASSLSGKLYEQYF.

The chain is built from TRBV7-9 and TRBJ1-2; D ambiguous. V was shortened by 7 bases and J by 2 bases, with 14 bases between the two germline ends. There are 14 residues in the CDR3. Germline CDR1 SEHNR, CDR2 FQNEAQ (reference sequence). DNA for the CDR3: TGTGCCAGCAACCACGACGAAGCCAACTATGGCTACACCTTC. Protein sequence: CASNHDEANYGYTF.

The chain uses TRBV5-1 and TRBJ1-4; possibly TRBD1 for D (5 bases). Germline V gene sequence: CDR1 SGHRS, CDR2 YFSETQ. There are 14 residues in the CDR3. The ends were cut back, 4 bases at V and 6 bases at J, with 13 bases in the middle. As DNA, the CDR3 is TGCGCCAGCAGCCCCACGGGGGACGATGAAAAACTGTTTTTT. It encodes CASSPTGDDEKLFF.

The chain joins TRBV2 to TRBJ1-1; D call uncertain. The CDR3 runs to 12 residues. Deletions cut 7 bases from V and 7 bases from J, with 13 bases between. Germline lookup yields CDR1 SNHLY and CDR2 FYNNEI. Here the CDR3 reads CASTEKAFEAFF. In nucleotides, the CDR3 is TGTGCCAGCACCGAGAAGGCGTTTGAAGCTTTCTTT.

J is TRBJ2-7 and V is TRBV9; tentative D call: TRBD2 (7 bases). Germline V gene data show CDR1 as SGDLS and CDR2 as YYNGEE. Trimming cost V 1 base and J 6 bases, with 14 bases left between them. The CDR3 has 14 amino acids. The CDR3 reads CASSVPRGGGEQYF. In DNA form, the CDR3 reads TGTGCCAGCAGCGTACCTCGGGGAGGGGGCGAGCAGTACTTC.

This clone was detected only once. CDR3 coding DNA: TGTGCCAGCAGCCGGGACAGGGTATTAAACACCATATATTTT. This encodes CASSRDRVLNTIYF. The V call is TRBV6-5, the J call TRBJ1-3, with 9 bases aligning to TRBD1. The CDR3 has 14 amino acids. Trimming at V came to 6 bases and at J to 6 bases, leaving 6 bases not matched to a gene. Germline V lookup: CDR1 MNHEY, CDR2 SVGAGI.

This chain's CDR3 is CASGTGITEAFF. DNA for the CDR3: TGTGCCAGTGGAACAGGGATCACTGAAGCTTTCTTT. The chain employs TRBV19 and TRBJ1-1, with a tentative D call TRBD1 (6 bases). CDR3 length equals 12 residues. The germline CDR1 and CDR2 sequences are LNHDA and SQIVND (reference sequence). The germline V and J ends were trimmed by 8 bases and 4 bases, with 11 bases remaining between them.